These T cell receptor beta chains were read from a single sample in a study of Tregs in tolerant kidney transplant recipients. Repertoires were generated with immunoSEQ multiplex PCR, while TCRdb's copy carries only in-frame clones and drops some. Of 20,000 or so clones in the sample, about three fifths were seen once. The antigens of these receptors remain unknown. The sample consisted of Tregs from blood cultured with allogeneic cells. The source is a human donor in good health. CDR3s include the opening cysteine and the closing phenylalanine or tryptophan. The D gene is left open where the match is weak. Rows give clone size only sometimes, using once, few, many, or a class for an expanded clone.

clone size	V gene	D gene	J gene	CDR3 DNA	CDR3 protein
.	TRBV7-2	TRBD2	TRBJ2-7	TGTGCCAGCAGCTTAGTGGGTAGCGGGAGCTACGAGCAGTACTTC	CASSLVGSGSYEQYF
.	TRBV19	.	TRBJ2-3	TGTGCCAGTAGTATAACAGGAGGTGGCACAGATACGCAGTATTTT	CASSITGGGTDTQYF
.	TRBV7-8	TRBD1	TRBJ1-5	TGTGCCAGCAGCCCTAACGACAGGGGTCGCAAGAAGGGCAATCAGCCCCAGCATTTT	CASSPNDRGRKKGNQPQHF
.	TRBV2	.	TRBJ2-1	TGTGCCAGCACCCCCGGCGTCGGGGGCTCCTACAATGAGCAGTTCTTC	CASTPGVGGSYNEQFF
.	TRBV6-1	.	TRBJ1-1	TGTGCCAGCAGTCGGGGGGCTGAAGCTTTCTTT	CASSRGAEAFF
.	TRBV6-6	.	TRBJ2-3	TGTGCCAGCAGTTATTTCCTTAAGGGCCATACGCAGTATTTT	CASSYFLKGHTQYF
.	TRBV5-1	TRBD1	TRBJ1-2	TGCGCCAGCAGCTTGGAAGGGGGCGAGTACTATGGCTACACCTTC	CASSLEGGEYYGYTF
.	TRBV30	TRBD2	TRBJ2-7	TGTGCCTGGAGTGCCGGACTAGCGTCCTACGAGCAGTACTTC	CAWSAGLASYEQYF
.	TRBV30	TRBD1	TRBJ1-5	TGTGCCTGGAGTAGACAGGGCCATCAGCCCCAGCATTTT	CAWSRQGHQPQHF
few	TRBV6-1	.	TRBJ1-2	TGTGCCAGCAGTGAGAGAGCTTTTTGGGTGGACTATGGCTACACCTTC	CASSERAFWVDYGYTF
few	TRBV19	.	TRBJ1-2	TGTGCCAGTAGTGTTAGTGGCTATGGCTACACCTTC	CASSVSGYGYTF
.	TRBV27	TRBD1	TRBJ2-4	TGTGCCAGCAGTTCGGTTAATACCCGGGACAGGGGGCGCGTGGCCAAAAACATTCAGTACTTC	CASSSVNTRDRGRVAKNIQYF
.	TRBV9	TRBD2	TRBJ2-3	TGTGCCAGCAGCCCCGGGGGGGCCGCGGATACGCAGTATTTT	CASSPGGAADTQYF
.	TRBV4-1	.	TRBJ1-3	TGCGCCAGCAGCCAAGCACCGTTTGGAAACACCATATATTTT	CASSQAPFGNTIYF
.	TRBV7-6	.	TRBJ1-5	TGTGCCAGCAGCTTACGAGGTAGCAATCAGCCCCAGCATTTT	CASSLRGSNQPQHF
.	TRBV19	.	TRBJ2-6	TGTGCCAGTACCTCACCCGCTGGGGCCAACGTCCTGACTTTC	CASTSPAGANVLTF
.	TRBV7-2	TRBD1	TRBJ1-2	TGTGCCAGCAGCTTACTGGACAGGGCCTATGGCTACACCTTC	CASSLLDRAYGYTF
.	TRBV19	.	TRBJ1-2	TGTGCCAGTAGTATGGACTGGTTCAGTCGAGGCTATGGCTACACCTTC	CASSMDWFSRGYGYTF
.	TRBV9	.	TRBJ2-3	TGTGCCAGCAGCGTAGGAACAGATACGCAGTATTTT	CASSVGTDTQYF
.	TRBV25-1	.	TRBJ2-7	TGTGCCAGCAGCTCCCTTTACGAGCAGTACTTC	CASSSLYEQYF
.	TRBV2	.	TRBJ1-5	TGTGCCAGCAGGGCTCGGGACACCCGCAATCAGCCCCAGCATTTT	CASRARDTRNQPQHF
few	TRBV29-1	.	TRBJ2-7	TGCAGCGGAAGATCGACGGAGTTTGAGCAGTACTTC	CSGRSTEFEQYF
once	TRBV20-1	.	TRBJ2-7	TGCAGTGCCGTGGGGGGAGGTGAGCAGTACTTC	CSAVGGGEQYF
.	TRBV19	.	TRBJ2-7	TGTGCCAGTAGTAACCTATACGAGCAGTACTTC	CASSNLYEQYF
.	TRBV4-2	TRBD2	TRBJ2-3	TGTGCCAGCAGCCAATGGGCGACTAGCGGGGGGCCAGCAGATACGCAGTATTTT	CASSQWATSGGPADTQYF
.	TRBV7-3	TRBD2	TRBJ2-1	TGTGCCAGCAGCTGGACTAGCGGGGGGGCCGGTGAGCAGTTCTTC	CASSWTSGGAGEQFF
.	TRBV5-1	TRBD1	TRBJ2-7	TGCGCCAGCAGCCTGGGTACAGGGGGCCTATTCTACGAGCAGTACTTC	CASSLGTGGLFYEQYF
few	TRBV5-1	TRBD1	TRBJ2-3	TGCGCCAGCAGCTTCGGTACAGGGGTCGCAGATACGCAGTATTTT	CASSFGTGVADTQYF
medium-sized	TRBV5-1	TRBD2	TRBJ2-7	TGCGCCAGCAACCCACTAGCGGGGTCCTACGAGCAGTACTTC	CASNPLAGSYEQYF
.	TRBV7-6	.	TRBJ2-7	TGTGCCAGCAGCTTAGGTTGGGGTACCTACGAGCAGTACTTC	CASSLGWGTYEQYF
.	TRBV20-1	.	TRBJ1-5	TGCAGTGCTAGGGGGGCCCAGCCCCAGCATTTT	CSARGAQPQHF
once	TRBV19	.	TRBJ2-3	TGTGCCAGTGAGTCTACTAGCACAGATACGCAGTATTTT	CASESTSTDTQYF
.	TRBV29-1	.	TRBJ2-7	TGCAGCGTTTTGGGGGGCGTCTCCTACGAGCAGTACTTC	CSVLGGVSYEQYF
.	TRBV14	TRBD2	TRBJ2-7	TGTGCCAGCAGCCAAGTTAGCGGGGAGACCTACGAGCAGTACTTC	CASSQVSGETYEQYF
.	TRBV28	.	TRBJ1-2	TGTGCCAGCAGTTCCCCCCATACGGGCGACTATGGCTACACCTTC	CASSSPHTGDYGYTF
.	TRBV9	TRBD2	TRBJ2-5	TGTGCCAGCAGCTCGGGACTAGCACCGGAGACCCAGTACTTC	CASSSGLAPETQYF
.	TRBV6-6	.	TRBJ2-7	TGTGCCAGCAGAAGACTAGAAAGGACCTACGAGCAGTACTTC	CASRRLERTYEQYF
few	TRBV11-2	.	TRBJ2-7	TGTGCCAGCAGCTTAGATGGGATCGCCTACGAGCAGTACTTC	CASSLDGIAYEQYF
.	TRBV2	.	TRBJ2-2	TGTGCCAGCAGCCTCTCTCGGGGGACGAACACCGGGGAGCTGTTTTTT	CASSLSRGTNTGELFF
.	TRBV19	.	TRBJ2-5	TGTGCCAGTACCAAATCCGGGTCCGCTTGGGAGACCCAGTACTTC	CASTKSGSAWETQYF
.	TRBV7-9	TRBD1	TRBJ1-2	TGTGCCAGCAGCTTCTTACAGGGGGCTAATGTCTATGGCTACACCTTC	CASSFLQGANVYGYTF
.	TRBV5-1	.	TRBJ2-1	TGCGCCAGCAGCTTGGATGAACAGGGTTACAATGAGCAGTTCTTC	CASSLDEQGYNEQFF
.	TRBV5-1	TRBD1	TRBJ2-2	TGCGCCAGCACCTTGACAGGGGCAAACACCGGGGAGCTGTTTTTT	CASTLTGANTGELFF
.	TRBV7-8	.	TRBJ2-2	TGTGCCAGCAACCTTTGGCGGACCGGGGAGCTGTTTTTT	CASNLWRTGELFF
few	TRBV5-1	.	TRBJ2-7	TGCGCCAGCAGCTTGGGGTCAGGAGACTACTACGAGCAGTACTTC	CASSLGSGDYYEQYF
few	TRBV25-1	TRBD1	TRBJ1-6	TGTGCCAGCACCGAGGACAGGGCCAATTCACCCCTCCACTTT	CASTEDRANSPLHF